The sequence of this T cell receptor beta chain was determined in a study of PD-1 blockade in classical Hodgkin lymphoma (TCRdb year 2020). For the study in its entirety: Nivolumab dosing was 3 mg/kg intravenously every 2 weeks, continuing until either disease progression or unacceptable toxicity. The study used TCR beta sequencing and CyTOF to define a peripheral blood immune signature of response to PD-1 blockade in classical Hodgkin lymphoma.

The paper as a whole reports these results and caveats: Baseline diversity similar to that of newly diagnosed patients was observed in trial patients achieving complete response, whereas significantly lower diversity was observed in partial responders and progressors. Baseline TCR diversity was reported to be lower in newly diagnosed patients than in healthy donors and to be lower still in relapsed/refractory patients. Patients starting nivolumab less than 1 year after ASCT had lower diversity and were excluded from later analyses to avoid confounding by immune reconstitution. A significant rise by C4D1 was seen in CD4+ but not CD8+ TCR diversity (p=0.0027 vs p=0.16), with the rise being most apparent in complete responders (p=0.02). The study was restricted to a single clinical trial cohort, and the causes of repertoire differences, possibly disease activity or prior therapy, were left undefined.

The time point label, as the study defines it: cycle 2 day 1 (C2D1) of nivolumab. Every trial patient had relapsed after autologous stem cell transplantation, and cohorts A, B and C differed in prior brentuximab vedotin exposure. The trial cohort included 55 to 60 patients with relapsed/refractory classical Hodgkin lymphoma, and each patient had a best overall response of complete response, partial response or progressive disease. In the multi-cohort phase II CheckMate 205 trial, trial patients received single-agent nivolumab. An independent review committee assessed best overall response by applying the 2007 International Working Group response criteria. Trial PBMCs were obtained immediately prior to nivolumab initiation (C1D1) and on therapy at cycle 2 day 1 and cycle 4 day 1. Peripheral blood was collected in 8 mL Vacutainer Cell Preparation Tubes, from which PBMCs were isolated by centrifugation and then cryopreserved.

As to this clone: The clone's antigen remains unknown. No qualities accompany the bases; no much larger clone lies one base away.

At the junction V is shortened by 0 bases and J by 1 base, with 6 bases in between. CDR3 length: 14 amino acids, cysteine to phenylalanine. The CDR3 DNA has 42 bases and is translated from base 1. CDR1 SGHAT and CDR2 FQNNGV were looked up in the germline V gene. Genomic DNA was extracted with the Qiagen DNeasy kit from unsorted PBMCs and from negatively selected CD4+ and CD8+ fractions. TCR beta CDR3 regions were amplified by immunoSEQ multiplex PCR using primers annealing to V and J segments. A synthetic immune receptor repertoire was used to minimize amplification bias, and any remaining bias was removed computationally after sequencing. Concerning the study's data processing: Custom Python scripts were used to quantify repertoire diversity as the Shannon entropy index. Unsorted, CD4+ and CD8+ repertoires were analyzed separately, except in combined analyses where CD4+ and CD8+ sequences were merged in silico. A clone was considered expanded if an increase in frequency of at least 2-fold after treatment relative to C1D1 was found, and a pseudocount of 0.5 was applied to clones undetected at baseline. Singleton clones were defined as clones with 0 or 1 copy at C1D1, and non-singleton clones were defined as clones with 2 or more copies. Clones expanded in unsorted samples were annotated as CD4+, CD8+ or unknown by matching protein sequences in sorted samples from the same patient. Wilcoxon tests on paired samples were used to test diversity changes from C1D1 to C4D1. What TCRdb holds here is the immuneACCESS table cut down to in-frame rearrangements. Part of the clones is not present; checked against another copy, under half of the missing clones reflect an unresolved V gene, and the others are unexplained. Clonal size and the V and J genes are those of that table, whereas D and trimming came from the DNA. This sample is represented by about 85,000 clones; around 90% of them were singletons. The ten largest account for over 2% of the sample.

This clonotype was sampled from a human donor with classical Hodgkin lymphoma. The source was peripheral blood mononuclear cells (PBMCs), collected before the second cycle of nivolumab. The rearrangement joined TRBV11-2 to TRBJ1-1; no D gene can be assigned with confidence. The DNA sequence reads TGTGCCAGCAGCTTAGACTTAACGAACACTGAAGCTTTCTTT. This gives the protein CASSLDLTNTEAFF.